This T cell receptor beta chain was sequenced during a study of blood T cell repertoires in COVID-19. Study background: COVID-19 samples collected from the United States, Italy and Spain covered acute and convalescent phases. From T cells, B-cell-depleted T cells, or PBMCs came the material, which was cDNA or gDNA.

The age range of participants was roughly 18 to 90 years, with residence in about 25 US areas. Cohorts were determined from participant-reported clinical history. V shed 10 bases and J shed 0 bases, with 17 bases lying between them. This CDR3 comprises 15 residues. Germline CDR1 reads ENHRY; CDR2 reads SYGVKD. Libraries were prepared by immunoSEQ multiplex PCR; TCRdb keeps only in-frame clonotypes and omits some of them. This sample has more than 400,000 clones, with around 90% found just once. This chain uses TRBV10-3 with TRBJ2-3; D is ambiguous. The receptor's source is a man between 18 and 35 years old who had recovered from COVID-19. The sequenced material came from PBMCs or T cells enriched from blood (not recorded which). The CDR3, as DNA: TGTGCCACAATGGCGTCGGCGGCTAGCACAGATACGCAGTATTTT. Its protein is CATMASAASTDTQYF.